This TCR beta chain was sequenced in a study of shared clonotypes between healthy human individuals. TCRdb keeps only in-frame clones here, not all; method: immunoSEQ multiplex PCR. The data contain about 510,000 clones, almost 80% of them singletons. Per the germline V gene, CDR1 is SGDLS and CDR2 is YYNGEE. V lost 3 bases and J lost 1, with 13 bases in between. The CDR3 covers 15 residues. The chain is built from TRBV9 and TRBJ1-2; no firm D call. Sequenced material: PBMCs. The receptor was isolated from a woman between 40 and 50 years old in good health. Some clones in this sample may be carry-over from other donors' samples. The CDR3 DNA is TGTGCCAGCAGCGGCGGCCAATTGAGTAACTATGGCTACACCTTC. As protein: CASSGGQLSNYGYTF.